The TCR beta chain under discussion was sequenced for a study of cytomegalovirus exposure and HLA in healthy donors. Whole-study context: Falling in the Caucasian-associated ancestry cluster were about 80% of under 450 genotyped donors.

The study's findings and limits: The Asian-associated ancestry cluster reportedly had fewer N-insertions than the approximately 650-donor mean in a later analysis. Only CMV serostatus was available as immune exposure information.

It was with 60 Vbeta and 13 Jbeta primers that the PCR ran. Assay: immunoSEQ multiplex PCR; the TCRdb copy retains only in-frame clones and omits some. The profile shows some 110,000 clones, around 77% of them singletons. In regard to this clone: Its antigen remains unidentified.

CDR1 and CDR2 from the germline V gene are SQVTM and ANQGSEA. J lost 6 bases, V lost 6 bases, and 4 bases had no gene match. The CDR3 covers 11 residues. The chain joins TRBV29-1 to TRBJ1-2; 7 positions match TRBD1. The sequenced sample was PBMCs. The clonotype comes from a man in his fifties in good health and CMV-seropositive. CDR3 in amino acids: CSVDRENGYTF. CDR3 in DNA: TGCAGCGTCGACAGGGAAAATGGCTACACCTTC. The entire variable domain, with the rest obtained from reference TRBV29-1 and TRBJ1-2, is as follows: SAVISQKPSRDICQRGTSLTIQCQVDSQVTMMFWYRQQPGQSLTLIATANQGSEATYESGFVIDKFPISRPNLTFSTLTVSNMSPEDSSIYLCSVDRENGYTFGSGTRLTVV.